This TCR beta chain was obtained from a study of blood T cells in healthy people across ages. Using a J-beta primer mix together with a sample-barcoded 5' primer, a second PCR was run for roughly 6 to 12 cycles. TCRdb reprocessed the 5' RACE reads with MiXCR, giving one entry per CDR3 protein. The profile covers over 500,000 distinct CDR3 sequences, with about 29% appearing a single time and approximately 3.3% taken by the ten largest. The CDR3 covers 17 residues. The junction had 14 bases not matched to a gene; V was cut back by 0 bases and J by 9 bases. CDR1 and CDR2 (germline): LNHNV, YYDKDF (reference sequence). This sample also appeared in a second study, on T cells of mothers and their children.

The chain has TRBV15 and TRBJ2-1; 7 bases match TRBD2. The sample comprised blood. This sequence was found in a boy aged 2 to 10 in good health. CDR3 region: CATSRDEGGGSRVEQFF. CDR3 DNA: TGTGCCACCAGCAGAGATGAGGGCGGGGGTTCTAGGGTTGAGCAGTTCTTC.